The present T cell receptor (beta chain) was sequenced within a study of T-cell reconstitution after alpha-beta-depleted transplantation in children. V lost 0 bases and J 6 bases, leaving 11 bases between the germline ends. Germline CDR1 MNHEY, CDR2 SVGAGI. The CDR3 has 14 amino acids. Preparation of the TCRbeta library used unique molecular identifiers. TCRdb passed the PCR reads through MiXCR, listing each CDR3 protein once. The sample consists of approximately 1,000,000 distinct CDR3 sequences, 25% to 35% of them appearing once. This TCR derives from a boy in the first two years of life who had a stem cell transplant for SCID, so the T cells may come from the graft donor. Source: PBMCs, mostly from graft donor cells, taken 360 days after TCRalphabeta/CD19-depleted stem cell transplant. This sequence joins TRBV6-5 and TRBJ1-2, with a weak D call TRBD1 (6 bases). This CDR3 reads CASSYSAGAHGYTF. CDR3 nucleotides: TGTGCCAGCAGTTACTCGGCGGGGGCCCATGGCTACACCTTC.